This T cell receptor (beta chain) was identified in a study of CD8+ T cells in alopecia areata. For the study at large: A regimen of oral tofacitinib, 5 to 10 mg twice daily, was given to treated patients. Patients in the study were on tofacitinib for 6 to 18 months, then off it for 6 months. General study results and limits: Researchers report lesional scalp, most notably alopecia totalis/universalis, outstripped normal scalp in clonality.

CDR3 length: 12 amino acids. From germline, CDR1 is GTSNPN and CDR2 SVGIG (reference sequence). V lost 0 bases and J lost 3, with 6 bases in between. Once RNA had been extracted, it was reverse transcribed into cDNA to act as the sequencing template. Repertoires were generated with immunoSEQ multiplex PCR, while TCRdb's copy carries only in-frame clones and drops some. Among around 140,000 clones listed, about half were seen once. Comments on this clone: Its antigen is not known.

Researchers gathered lesional scalp punch biopsies and peripheral blood from patients with alopecia areata. This TCR derives from a human donor with alopecia areata. V usage is TRBV30 and J usage is TRBJ2-7; D ambiguous. This material consisted of CD4+ T cells sorted from blood, taken at week 0. For the CDR3, the DNA is TGTGCCTGGAGTGTAGTCTACTACGAGCAGTACTTC. This translates into CAWSVVYYEQYF.